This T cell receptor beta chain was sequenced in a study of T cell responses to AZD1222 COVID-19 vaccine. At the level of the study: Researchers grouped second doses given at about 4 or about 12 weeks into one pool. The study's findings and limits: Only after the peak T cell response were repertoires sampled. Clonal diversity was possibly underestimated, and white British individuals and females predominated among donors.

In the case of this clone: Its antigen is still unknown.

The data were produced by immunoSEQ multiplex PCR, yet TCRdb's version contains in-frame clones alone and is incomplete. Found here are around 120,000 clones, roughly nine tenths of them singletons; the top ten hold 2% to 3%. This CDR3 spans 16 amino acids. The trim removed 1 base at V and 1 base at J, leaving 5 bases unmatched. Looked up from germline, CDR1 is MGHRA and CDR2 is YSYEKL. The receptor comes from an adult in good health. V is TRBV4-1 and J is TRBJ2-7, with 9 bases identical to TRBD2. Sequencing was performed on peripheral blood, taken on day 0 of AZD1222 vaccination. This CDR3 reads CASSQVRLAGSYEQYF. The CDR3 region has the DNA TGCGCCAGCAGCCAAGTGAGGCTAGCGGGGTCCTACGAGCAGTACTTC.